These 9 T cell receptor beta chains were sequenced from one sample in a study of CD8 T cells in Susac syndrome. Random-hexamer reverse transcription was applied to roughly 0.5 to 1 ug RNA. One entry per CDR3 protein results from TCRdb running MiXCR on the immunoSEQ multiplex PCR reads. Of roughly 190,000 distinct CDR3 sequences listed, more than 85% are singletons. Sequenced sample: CD4+ T cells from PBMCs. Every receptor here comes from a human donor with Susac syndrome.

The gene calls are TRBV10-3 and TRBJ2-1, with a tentative D call TRBD1 (5 bases). The CDR3 length is 13 residues. From germline, CDR1 is ENHRY and CDR2 SYGVKD. V lost 4 bases and J 5 bases, leaving 9 bases between the germline ends. For the CDR3, the DNA is TGTGCCATCAGTGGGGGCCCCAACAATGAGCAGTTCTTC. Protein: CAISGGPNNEQFF.

The chain links TRBV5-1 to TRBJ2-1, with D perhaps TRBD1 (6 bases). Germline assignment: CDR1 SGHRS and CDR2 YFSETQ. The CDR3 extends over 13 amino acids. Trimming removed 5 bases at V and 10 bases at J, with 16 bases between. The CDR3 region has the DNA TGCGCCAGCAGTATAGACAGGTTTGGAGAGCAGTTCTTC. It codes for CASSIDRFGEQFF.

This rearrangement joins TRBV11-3 to TRBJ1-5, with no clear D. This CDR3 is built from 13 residues. The germline gives CDR1 SGHNT, CDR2 YENEEA. Trimming pared 7 bases from V and 2 bases from J, leaving 9 bases between. The CDR3 protein is CASIRGRNQPQHF. The CDR3, as DNA: TGTGCCAGCATCCGGGGTCGCAATCAGCCCCAGCATTTT. The variable domain in full, completed from reference TRBV11-3 and TRBJ1-5, reads EAGVVQSPRYKIIEKKQPVAFWCNPISGHNTLYWYLQNLGQGPELLIRYENEEAVDDSQLPKDRFSAERLKGVDSTLKIQPAELGDSAVYLCASIRGRNQPQHFGDGTRLSIL.

The chain is built from TRBV4-2 and TRBJ2-5, with D perhaps being TRBD1 or TRBD2 (5 bases each). From germline, CDR1 is LGHNA and CDR2 YNFKEQ. The V end was cut by 4 bases, the J end by 2 bases, with 14 bases between. This CDR3 spans 15 amino acids. CDR3 residues: CASSREPGRQETQYF. The CDR3 nucleotides are TGTGCCAGCAGCCGGGAACCGGGACGGCAAGAGACCCAGTACTTC.

CDR3 DNA sequence: TGCAGTGCTAGGAGGACAGTATTTAACACCGGGGAGCTGTTTTTT. It codes for CSARRTVFNTGELFF. The rearrangement links TRBV20-1 to TRBJ2-2; D possibly corresponds to TRBD1 (6 bases). This CDR3 has 15 amino acids. In germline, CDR1 is DFQATT, CDR2 SNEGSKA (reference sequence). V lost 3 bases and J 2 bases, leaving 13 bases between the germline ends.

This clonotype was seen only once. The CDR3 sequence is CASRVPPPGEQFF. The CDR3 DNA sequence: TGTGCCAGCAGAGTCCCGCCTCCGGGGGAGCAGTTCTTC. The gene calls are TRBV12-3 or TRBV12-4 and TRBJ2-1; possibly TRBD2 for D (5 bases). This CDR3 region has 13 residues. The V end lost 6 bases, the J end lost 10 bases, and 16 bases lay between the germline ends.

V is TRBV27 and J is TRBJ2-3; TRBD2 matches 10 bases. The CDR3 has 17 amino acids. Germline CDR1 MNHEY, CDR2 SMNVEV (reference sequence). With 3 bases clipped from V and 4 bases from J, the junction kept 10 bases outside the gene matches. In nucleotides, the CDR3 is TGTGCCAGCAGTTTCCTCCCAAGCGGGAGGGGGGCAGATACGCAGTATTTT. Its translation is CASSFLPSGRGADTQYF.

The rearrangement joins TRBV5-1 to TRBJ2-7, with 8 bases aligning to TRBD1. Germline values: CDR1 SGHRS, CDR2 YFSETQ. The CDR3 extends over 19 amino acids. With 3 bases clipped from V and 0 bases from J, the junction kept 17 bases outside the gene matches. The CDR3 sequence: CASSWRPGTGVSSSYEQYF. The CDR3 nucleotides read TGCGCCAGCAGCTGGAGGCCCGGGACAGGTGTTTCTAGCTCCTACGAGCAGTACTTC.

The chain joins TRBV3-1 to TRBJ1-3; unclear D gene. Trimming removed 2 bases at V and 9 bases at J, with 17 bases between. The CDR3 totals 15 residues. Germline CDR1 LGHDT, CDR2 YNNKEL (reference sequence). The CDR3 DNA reads TGTGCCAGCAGCCAATCCGTAGGCGCCGGGGTCACCATATATTTT. Translating gives CASSQSVGAGVTIYF.